The sequence of this T cell receptor (beta chain) was determined in a study of blood T cell repertoires in COVID-19. Whole-study context: COVID-19 samples, acute and convalescent, were from the United States, Italy and Spain. T cells, B-cell-depleted T cells, or PBMCs provided the cDNA or gDNA that served as material.

As processed by the authors: Reference gene primer amplification in the assay estimated nucleated cell counts. Libraries were prepared by immunoSEQ multiplex PCR; TCRdb keeps only in-frame clonotypes and omits some of them. The V and J calls and the clone size are those of that table, but D and trimming were determined from the DNA. The sample carries about 170,000 clones, 84% recorded once. The TCR was taken from a man aged 35-49 years who had recovered from COVID-19. Sequenced material: peripheral blood.

CDR3 coding DNA: TGTGCCAGCAGTGGACTCAGGACTAGCGGGAGGGCCTCCTACAATGAGCAGTTCTTC. Translating gives CASSGLRTSGRASYNEQFF. This chain links TRBV6-2 or TRBV6-3 with TRBJ2-1; 15 bases match TRBD2. Per the germline V gene, CDR1 is MNHEY and CDR2 is SVGEGT. Germline trimming cut 5 bases from V and 0 bases from J; bases unmatched to any gene: 8. The length of the CDR3 is 19 residues.